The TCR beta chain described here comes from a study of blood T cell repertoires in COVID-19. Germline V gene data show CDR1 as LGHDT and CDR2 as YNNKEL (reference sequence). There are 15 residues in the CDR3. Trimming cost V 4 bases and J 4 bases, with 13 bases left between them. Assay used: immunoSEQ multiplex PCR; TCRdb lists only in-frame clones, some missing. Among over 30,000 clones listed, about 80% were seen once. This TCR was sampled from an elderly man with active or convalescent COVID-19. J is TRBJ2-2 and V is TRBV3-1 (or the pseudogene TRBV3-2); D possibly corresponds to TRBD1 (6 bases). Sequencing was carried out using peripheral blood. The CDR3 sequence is CASSRGGSRTGELFF. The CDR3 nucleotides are TGTGCCAGCAGCCGAGGGGGATCCCGCACCGGGGAGCTGTTTTTT.